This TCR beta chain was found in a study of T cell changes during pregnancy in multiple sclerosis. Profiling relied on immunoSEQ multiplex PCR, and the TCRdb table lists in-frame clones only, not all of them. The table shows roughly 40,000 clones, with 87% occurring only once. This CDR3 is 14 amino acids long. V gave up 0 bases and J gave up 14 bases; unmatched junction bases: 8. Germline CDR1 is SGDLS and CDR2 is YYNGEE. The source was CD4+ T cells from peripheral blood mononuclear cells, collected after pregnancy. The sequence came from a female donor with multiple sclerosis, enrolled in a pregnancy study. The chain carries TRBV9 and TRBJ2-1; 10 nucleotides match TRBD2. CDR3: CASSVEGRAGGKFF. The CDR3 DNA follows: TGTGCCAGCAGCGTAGAAGGTCGAGCGGGGGGGAAGTTCTTC.